Listed here are 27 T cell receptor beta chains from one sample, sequenced in a study of cytomegalovirus exposure and HLA in healthy donors. PCR primers comprised 60 Vbeta and 13 Jbeta primers. Data came from immunoSEQ multiplex PCR; TCRdb stores just in-frame clones and leaves some out. The sample records more than 95,000 clones, 83% being singletons. Sample: PBMCs. Source of these receptors: a woman aged 40 to 50 in good health and CMV-seropositive.

This clone occurred once. The rearrangement uses TRBV30 and TRBJ1-1; TRBD1 matches 7 bases. V shed 1 base and J 3 bases; nucleotides not matched to a gene: 11. The CDR3 is 16 residues long. The germline gives CDR1 GTSNPN, CDR2 SVGIG (reference sequence). DNA of the CDR3: TGTGCCTGGAGTGCCGAGACAGGGAATGTTGACACTGAAGCTTTCTTT. Amino acids: CAWSAETGNVDTEAFF.

The J gene is TRBJ2-7, the V gene TRBV30; TRBD2 might be the D (5 bases). The CDR3 sequence is 13 residues long. With 3 bases removed from V and 7 bases from J, the gap between germline ends came to 16 bases. Germline V lookup: CDR1 GTSNPN, CDR2 SVGIG (reference sequence). This CDR3 reads CAWRTRETGEQYF. The CDR3 region has the DNA TGTGCCTGGAGAACTAGAGAAACGGGGGAGCAGTACTTC.

This clone was observed a few times. The chain is built from TRBV2 and TRBJ2-1; 7 bases are shared with TRBD2. CDR1 and CDR2 from the germline V gene are SNHLY and FYNNEI. The CDR3 is 11 residues long. J gave up 10 bases and V 8 bases, and 5 bases lay outside the gene matches. This CDR3 reads CASGRVGEQFF. CDR3 coding DNA: TGTGCCAGCGGGAGGGTTGGGGAGCAGTTCTTC.

The rearrangement uses TRBV7-3 and TRBJ2-2, with TRBD1 matching 11 bases. The CDR3 consists of 15 residues. With 5 bases clipped from V and 7 bases from J, the junction kept 6 bases outside the gene matches. Germline V gene lookup returns CDR1 SGHTA and CDR2 FQGTGA. DNA for the CDR3: TGTGCCAGCAGCCCTGGACAGGGGGCTGGCGGGGAGCTGTTTTTT. Translating gives CASSPGQGAGGELFF.

This clone was recorded once. The gene calls are TRBV30 and TRBJ2-5; 8 nucleotides line up with TRBD1. Germline V gene sequence: CDR1 GTSNPN, CDR2 SVGIG (reference sequence). The CDR3 is 12 residues long. Losses at the gene ends were 8 bases for V and 1 base for J; bases not matched to a gene: 3. The CDR3 DNA sequence: TGTGCCCTGGACAGGGCCCAAGAGACCCAGTACTTC. Translating it yields CALDRAQETQYF.

CDR3 loop: CASSRQGEETQYF. CDR3 in DNA: TGCGCCAGCAGCAGACAGGGAGAGGAGACCCAGTACTTC. This chain links TRBV5-1 with TRBJ2-5; 7 bases match TRBD1. CDR1 is SGHRS and CDR2 is YFSETQ in the germline V gene. J gave up 5 bases and V 4 bases, and 5 bases lay outside the gene matches. The CDR3 spans 13 residues.

The table lists this clone with a count of one. This chain joins TRBV7-2 and TRBJ1-2, with D tentatively TRBD1 (6 bases). The V end was cut by 1 base, the J end by 7 bases, with 19 bases between. Germline V gives CDR1 SGHTA, CDR2 FQGNSA. The CDR3 is made up of 16 amino acids. The CDR3 bases are TGTGCCAGCAGCTTAGGGACGTCCCAGCCAGGGGTTGGCTACACCTTC. Its protein product is CASSLGTSQPGVGYTF.

The count of this clone is one. The J gene is TRBJ1-2, the V gene TRBV2, with D possibly TRBD1 on 5 matching bases. The V and J ends lost 6 bases and 1 base respectively, with 18 bases between them. The CDR3 has 16 amino acids. Germline CDR1 and CDR2: SNHLY and FYNNEI. The DNA of the CDR3 is TGTGCCAGCAGGAGGTTGTTCCAGGGTAGTAACTATGGCTACACCTTC. As protein: CASRRLFQGSNYGYTF.

Regarding this clone: Other DNA sequences from this sample encode an identical CDR3 as well. The chain links TRBV27 to TRBJ2-7, with D possibly TRBD1 on 5 matching bases. This CDR3 is 13 amino acids long. Germline V CDR1 and CDR2: MNHEY, SMNVEV (reference sequence). Trimming pared 4 bases from V and 2 bases from J, leaving 9 bases between. CDR3: CASSYGHTYEQYF. The CDR3 DNA sequence: TGTGCCAGCAGTTATGGACACACCTACGAGCAGTACTTC.

V usage is TRBV14 and J usage is TRBJ2-1; the match to TRBD2 covers 9 bases. The CDR3 consists of 14 residues. Germline V gene data show CDR1 as SGHDN and CDR2 as FVKESK. V lost 5 bases to trimming and J lost 9 bases; unmatched junction nucleotides: 8. CDR3 loop: CASSRGLSGGEQFF. In DNA form, the CDR3 reads TGTGCCAGCAGCAGGGGACTTAGCGGGGGTGAGCAGTTCTTC.

The V and J genes are TRBV4-1 and TRBJ2-3, with TRBD2 identical over 10 bases. The germline V gene encodes CDR1 MGHRA and CDR2 YSYEKL. Trimming took 3 bases from V and 7 from J; bases not matched to a gene: 10. There are 16 residues in the CDR3. Here the CDR3 reads CASSQTSSGSLNTQYF. DNA of the CDR3: TGCGCCAGCAGCCAGACATCTAGCGGGAGCTTGAATACGCAGTATTTT.

In its sample, this clone was seen once. V and J are TRBV9 and TRBJ2-7; 10 nucleotides match TRBD1. The CDR3 totals 14 residues. The germline CDR1 and CDR2 sequences are SGDLS and YYNGEE. V lost 4 bases and J lost 2; bases outside the gene matches: 3. This CDR3 is CASSRQGAPYEQYF. The CDR3 DNA follows: TGTGCCAGCAGCAGACAGGGGGCACCCTACGAGCAGTACTTC.

The rearrangement joins TRBV19 to TRBJ2-1; TRBD2 matches 10 bases. Looked up from germline, CDR1 is LNHDA and CDR2 is SQIVND (reference sequence). V lost 4 bases to trimming and J lost 3 bases; unmatched junction nucleotides: 3. The CDR3 has 15 residues. CDR3 region: CASSTLAGVYNEQFF. CDR3 coding DNA: TGTGCCAGTAGTACCCTAGCGGGAGTCTACAATGAGCAGTTCTTC.

The chain combines TRBV11-3 with TRBJ2-3; TRBD2 matches 10 bases. V lost 3 bases, J lost 4 bases, and 10 bases stayed unmatched. This CDR3 comprises 17 residues. The germline CDR1 and CDR2 sequences are SGHNT and YENEEA. CDR3 loop: CASSFGLLAGESDTQYF. The CDR3 DNA follows: TGTGCCAGCAGCTTTGGACTCCTAGCGGGAGAGTCAGATACGCAGTATTTT.

The V and J genes are TRBV7-9 and TRBJ1-2, with TRBD1 matching 8 bases. Germline V gene lookup returns CDR1 SEHNR and CDR2 FQNEAQ (reference sequence). After removal of 1 base from V and 7 bases from J, the junction contained 5 bases not matched to a gene. The CDR3 has 14 residues. This CDR3 reads CASSLDRGDSGYTF. The CDR3 DNA reads as TGTGCCAGCAGCTTAGACAGGGGGGATAGTGGCTACACCTTC.

V and J are TRBV19 and TRBJ2-5; 10 bases map to TRBD2. J lost 0 bases, V lost 5 bases, and 3 bases had no gene match. Germline-derived CDR1 and CDR2 are LNHDA and SQIVND (reference sequence). CDR3 length equals 15 residues. The CDR3 protein is CASSSGTSDQETQYF. CDR3 in DNA: TGTGCCAGTAGTTCCGGGACTAGCGACCAAGAGACCCAGTACTTC.

The chain couples TRBV19 to TRBJ1-1; 9 bases agree with TRBD1. V lost 5 bases, J lost 4 bases, and 8 bases stayed unmatched. The V gene's germline CDR1 is LNHDA and CDR2 SQIVND (reference sequence). The CDR3 totals 15 residues. CDR3 region: CASSAAGQGGTEAFF. DNA for the CDR3: TGTGCCAGTAGTGCGGCGGGACAGGGAGGCACTGAAGCTTTCTTT.

The V call is TRBV7-2, the J call TRBJ1-5, with unresolved D. The CDR3 has 13 amino acids. Germline V gives CDR1 SGHTA, CDR2 FQGNSA. Trimming took off 1 base at V and 6 bases at J, with 7 bases between the two ends. CDR3 amino acids: CASSLDRVQPQHF. In DNA form, the CDR3 reads TGTGCCAGCAGCTTAGATCGTGTTCAGCCCCAGCATTTT.

V gene TRBV6-6 combines with J gene TRBJ2-1; possible D gene TRBD2, 6 bases. Germline CDR1 reads MNHNY; CDR2 reads SVGAGI (reference sequence). The CDR3 is made up of 15 amino acids. Trimming left V 6 bases short and J 8 bases short, with 20 bases between. As DNA, the CDR3 is TGTGCCAGCAGGAACCGACTAGGTCCCCAAGATGAGCAGTTCTTC. It codes for CASRNRLGPQDEQFF.

The chain combines TRBV6-6 with TRBJ1-4; possible D gene TRBD1, 6 bases. V lost 5 bases to trimming and J lost 9 bases, with 13 bases between them. CDR3 length: 13 residues. Germline V gives CDR1 MNHNY, CDR2 SVGAGI (reference sequence). The CDR3 DNA reads as TGTGCCAGCAGTGGAACTACAGGGAAAAAACTGTTTTTT. It encodes CASSGTTGKKLFF.

The rearrangement links TRBV5-1 to TRBJ2-3; no firm D call. The CDR3 spans 13 residues. Germline lookup yields CDR1 SGHRS and CDR2 YFSETQ. V was cut by 5 bases and J by 0 bases, with 7 bases left in between. The CDR3 nucleotides read TGCGCCAGCAGAACCGGGAGCACAGATACGCAGTATTTT. As protein: CASRTGSTDTQYF. The variable domain in full, completed from reference TRBV5-1 and TRBJ2-3, reads KAGVTQTPRYLIKTRGQQVTLSCSPISGHRSVSWYQQTPGQGLQFLFEYFSETQRNKGNFPGRFSGRQFSNSRSEMNVSTLELGDSALYLCASRTGSTDTQYFGPGTRLTVL.

This chain links TRBV2 with TRBJ2-2, with D perhaps matching TRBD1 (6 bases). The germline CDR1 and CDR2 sequences are SNHLY and FYNNEI. CDR3 length: 16 amino acids. Trimming stripped 5 bases from V and 3 bases from J, with 16 bases between. This chain's CDR3 is CASSMPGVTDTGELFF. CDR3 bases: TGTGCCAGCAGTATGCCAGGGGTGACGGACACCGGGGAGCTGTTTTTT.

The chain is built from TRBV4-3 and TRBJ1-1; 8 bases align to TRBD1. Trimming at V came to 5 bases and at J to 2 bases, leaving 7 bases not matched to a gene. Germline V gives CDR1 LGHNA, CDR2 YSLEER. CDR3 length: 15 residues. CDR3 bases: TGCGCCAGCAGCACCACCAGGGGGCTTAACACTGAAGCTTTCTTT. As protein: CASSTTRGLNTEAFF.

This chain's CDR3 is CASSASLAGAYNEQFF. The DNA of the CDR3 is TGTGCCAGTAGTGCGTCACTAGCGGGAGCCTACAATGAGCAGTTCTTC. V usage is TRBV19 and J usage is TRBJ2-1; 11 positions agree with TRBD2. CDR1 and CDR2 from the germline V gene are LNHDA and SQIVND (reference sequence). Trimming took 5 bases from V and 2 from J; bases not matched to a gene: 5. The CDR3 covers 16 residues.

The chain combines TRBV7-2 with TRBJ2-1; a possible D gene is TRBD1 (5 bases). Trimming shortened V by 1 base and J by 2 bases, and 18 bases separated the two germline ends. The CDR3 loop spans 18 amino acids. Germline V gene sequence: CDR1 SGHTA, CDR2 FQGNSA. The CDR3, as DNA: TGTGCCAGCAGCTTAGAATCAGGGTTGTTACCCCCCTACAATGAGCAGTTCTTC. Translation: CASSLESGLLPPYNEQFF.

The V and J genes are TRBV9 and TRBJ2-1; 12 positions match TRBD2. The ends lost 4 bases at V and 5 bases at J; junction bases unmatched: 22. CDR3 length: 21 residues. CDR1 SGDLS and CDR2 YYNGEE come from the germline V gene. The CDR3 loop reads CASSSSSRETSGRESNNEQFF. The CDR3 bases are TGTGCCAGCAGCTCTAGTAGTAGGGAGACTAGCGGGAGAGAATCCAACAATGAGCAGTTCTTC.

The rearrangement uses TRBV5-1 and TRBJ2-5; 8 nucleotides align to TRBD1. The CDR3 runs 14 residues. Germline V gene sequence: CDR1 SGHRS, CDR2 YFSETQ. Unmatched junction bases numbered 4, after V lost 2 bases and J lost 4 bases. The DNA for the CDR3 is TGCGCCAGCAGCTTAACAGGGGGTCGAGAGACCCAGTACTTC. As protein: CASSLTGGRETQYF.